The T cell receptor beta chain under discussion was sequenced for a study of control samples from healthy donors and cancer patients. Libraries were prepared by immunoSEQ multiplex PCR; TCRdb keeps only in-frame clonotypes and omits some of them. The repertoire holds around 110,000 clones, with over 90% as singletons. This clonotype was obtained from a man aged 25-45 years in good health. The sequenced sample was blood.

The CDR3 sequence: CATFGRGDSPYGYTF. CDR3 nucleotide sequence: TGTGCCACATTCGGGAGGGGGGATTCTCCCTATGGCTACACCTTC. The chain uses TRBV5-4 and TRBJ1-2; D may be TRBD1 (6 bases). Trimming stripped 9 bases from V and 4 bases from J, with 22 bases between. This CDR3 has 15 amino acids. CDR1 is SGHNT and CDR2 is YYREEE in the germline V gene (reference sequence).